This T cell receptor beta chain was identified during a study of cytomegalovirus exposure and HLA in healthy donors. About the research overall: Approximately 200 million T cells yielded approximately 110 million unique TCR beta sequences in earlier analysis.

Comment on this clone: Its antigen is still unknown.

Study-level results: Information on immune exposure was restricted to one variable (CMV serostatus). Follow-up analysis later connected one missense variant in DCLRE1C with trimming of TCR beta V- and J-genes. 150 to 200 TCR beta chains were listed as cytomegalovirus-associated.

PCR amplification relied on 60 Vbeta primers (plus 13 Jbeta primers). Sequenced by immunoSEQ multiplex PCR; TCRdb stores in-frame clones only, minus some. The data contain 60,000 to 70,000 clones, less than 70% of them singletons. The V end lost 0 bases, the J end lost 2 bases, and 14 bases lay between the germline ends. Germline assignment: CDR1 SGHDN and CDR2 FVKESK. The CDR3 has 16 residues. The sample comprised PBMCs. The chain has TRBV14 and TRBJ2-7; no definite D call. The TCR sequence derives from a woman in her twenties or thirties in good health and CMV-seronegative. CDR3 DNA: TGTGCCAGCAGCCAAGATCAGCCACCACTAACCTACGAGCAGTACTTC. It is translated as CASSQDQPPLTYEQYF.